These 25 T cell receptor beta chains were all obtained from the same sample, sequenced in a study of cytomegalovirus exposure and HLA in healthy donors. The PCR used 60 Vbeta and 13 Jbeta primers. Some clones are missing from TCRdb's copy, which holds only in-frame ones; the method was immunoSEQ multiplex PCR. The table lists about 140,000 clones, around four fifths of them singletons. Sequencing was carried out using PBMCs. These receptors originate from a woman aged 40 to 49 in good health and CMV-seronegative.

This clone was counted a single time. The same CDR3 can be traced to other DNA sequences in this sample. The CDR3 here is CSVEGGYGYTF. The CDR3 coding sequence is TGCAGCGTTGAAGGAGGCTATGGCTACACCTTC. The chain has TRBV29-1 and TRBJ1-2; no firm D call. Germline CDR1 and CDR2: SQVTM and ANQGSEA. CDR3 size: 11 residues. V shed 1 base and J shed 4 bases, with 4 bases lying between them.

This chain connects TRBV9 to TRBJ2-1, with 9 bases identical to TRBD2. The CDR3 is made up of 15 amino acids. V lost 0 bases and J lost 9; bases outside the gene matches: 7. Germline lookup yields CDR1 SGDLS and CDR2 YYNGEE. The CDR3 loop is CASSVGGLAPFEQFF. Written as DNA, the CDR3 is TGTGCCAGCAGCGTAGGGGGACTAGCCCCATTTGAGCAGTTCTTC. Based on the CDR3 plus reference TRBV9 and TRBJ2-1, the full variable domain is DSGVTQTPKHLITATGQRVTLRCSPRSGDLSVYWYQQSLDQGLQFLIQYYNGEERAKGNILERFSAQQFPDLHSELNLSSLELGDSALYFCASSVGGLAPFEQFFGPGTRLTVL.

V gene TRBV6-5 combines with J gene TRBJ2-5; TRBD1 agrees at 8 bases. The end of the DNA aligns better with TRBJ2-7, so the J call may be wrong. This CDR3 is built from 15 residues. Germline-derived CDR1 and CDR2 are MNHEY and SVGAGI. The CDR3 spells CASSYSGQGVYEQYF. In nucleotides, the CDR3 is TGTGCCAGCAGTTATTCCGGACAGGGAGTCTACGAGCAGTACTTC.

The chain is built from TRBV27 and TRBJ2-7; a possible D gene is TRBD1 (6 bases). CDR3 length: 17 amino acids. From germline, CDR1 is MNHEY and CDR2 SMNVEV (reference sequence). V was cut by 0 bases and J by 1 base, with 16 bases left in between. This chain's CDR3 is CASSLSPSAQGSYEQYF. The CDR3 coding sequence is TGTGCCAGCAGTTTATCACCATCCGCACAGGGTTCCTACGAGCAGTACTTC.

The gene calls are TRBV14 and TRBJ1-1; D perhaps matches TRBD1 (5 bases). Trimming removed 4 bases from V and 8 bases from J, with 20 bases in between. Germline assignment: CDR1 SGHDN and CDR2 FVKESK. The CDR3 totals 15 residues. The CDR3 DNA reads TGTGCCAGCAGCCCGCCCGGACACCGGTTGGGAGAAGCTTTCTTT. Its translation is CASSPPGHRLGEAFF. The variable domain in full, completed from reference TRBV14 and TRBJ1-1, reads EAGVTQFPSHSVIEKGQTVTLRCDPISGHDNLYWYRRVMGKEIKFLLHFVKESKQDESGMPNNRFLAERTGGTYSTLKVQPAELEDSGVYFCASSPPGHRLGEAFFGQGTRLTVV.

This clone is a singleton in its sample. The gene calls are TRBV7-2 and TRBJ2-7; a possible D gene is TRBD2 (5 bases). In germline, CDR1 is SGHTA, CDR2 FQGNSA. This CDR3 has 15 residues. The V gene lost 5 bases and the J gene lost 4 bases, with 18 bases spanning the gap. CDR3 sequence (DNA): TGTGCCAGCAGCCCCGGCGCGGGTGGAGAGTACGAGCAGTACTTC. Protein sequence: CASSPGAGGEYEQYF.

This sequence joins TRBV1 and TRBJ2-1; TRBD2 reflects the table's D call only, with no check against the DNA. TRBV1 is labeled a pseudogene. This CDR3 contains 16 residues. The CDR3 protein is CTSSQDTLAGGTQQFF. CDR3 nucleotide sequence: TGCACCAGCAGCCAAGATACACTAGCGGGGGGGACTCAGCAGTTCTTC.

The count of this clone is one. The V and J genes are TRBV4-1 and TRBJ2-3; 7 bases agree with TRBD2. Germline assignment: CDR1 MGHRA and CDR2 YSYEKL. The CDR3 sequence is 18 residues long. The V segment lost 1 base and the J segment 0 bases; nucleotides outside the gene matches: 10. CDR3 sequence: CASSQVPFGGSSTDTQYF. CDR3 sequence (DNA): TGCGCCAGCAGCCAAGTACCTTTCGGCGGGAGTAGCACAGATACGCAGTATTTT.

The chain combines TRBV6-6 with TRBJ1-1; 10 positions agree with TRBD1. The length of the CDR3 is 13 residues. CDR1 is MNHNY and CDR2 is SVGAGI in the germline V gene (reference sequence). V shed 7 bases, J shed 7 bases, and the junction held 6 bases outside the gene matches. The CDR3 reads CASTTGGRNEAFF. Written as DNA, the CDR3 is TGTGCCAGCACGACAGGGGGCCGGAATGAAGCTTTCTTT.

The rearrangement joins TRBV5-1 to TRBJ2-5, with 10 bases fitting TRBD1. Per germline, CDR1 SGHRS and CDR2 YFSETQ. This CDR3 contains 17 residues. V gave up 6 bases and J gave up 5 bases; unmatched junction bases: 16. CDR3 DNA sequence: TGCGCCAGCAACCCCGCCAACCCGGGACAGGGGACGGAGACCCAGTACTTC. Protein: CASNPANPGQGTETQYF.

The chain combines TRBV9 with TRBJ2-1; D is ambiguous. V lost 4 bases and J 8 bases, leaving 10 bases between the germline ends. Germline loops: CDR1 SGDLS, CDR2 YYNGEE. CDR3 length equals 12 residues. The CDR3 nucleotides are TGTGCCAGCAGCCCTCAGGTAGATGAGCAGTTCTTC. Translated, it gives CASSPQVDEQFF.

The V and J genes are TRBV5-5 and TRBJ2-1; D perhaps matches TRBD1 (6 bases). Trimming took off 2 bases at V and 9 bases at J, with 21 bases between the two ends. The CDR3 is made up of 16 amino acids. Germline CDR1 reads SGHKS; CDR2 reads YYEKEE (reference sequence). The CDR3 region is CASSFVLDSAIGEQFF. For the CDR3, the DNA is TGTGCCAGCAGCTTTGTGTTGGACAGTGCGATCGGTGAGCAGTTCTTC.

This sequence joins TRBV7-8 and TRBJ2-7; D is perhaps TRBD1 (6 bases). The CDR3 runs 14 residues. Trimming cost V 2 bases and J 2 bases, with 10 bases left between them. The germline V gene encodes CDR1 SGHVS and CDR2 FQNEAQ. CDR3 in DNA: TGTGCCAGCAGCTTATTCCAGGGGCCCTACGAGCAGTACTTC. Residues: CASSLFQGPYEQYF.

This clone occurred a few times. This rearrangement joins TRBV7-3 to TRBJ2-2; 7 nucleotides line up with TRBD2. From germline, CDR1 is SGHTA and CDR2 FQGTGA. The CDR3 runs to 15 residues. Unmatched junction bases numbered 4, after V lost 3 bases and J lost 3 bases. The DNA for the CDR3 is TGTGCCAGCAGCTTGCGTGGGGGGGACACCGGGGAGCTGTTTTTT. Translated, it gives CASSLRGGDTGELFF. Full variable domain (rest looked up from reference TRBV7-3 and TRBJ2-2): GAGVSQTPSNKVTEKGKYVELRCDPISGHTALYWYRQSLGQGPEFLIYFQGTGAADDSGLPNDRFFAVRPEGSVSTLKIQRTERGDSAVYLCASSLRGGDTGELFFGEGSRLTVL.

J is TRBJ2-7 and V is TRBV27; possibly TRBD1 for D (6 bases). V was trimmed by 7 bases and J by 0 bases, leaving 13 bases between them. The CDR3 contains 14 residues. Per germline, CDR1 MNHEY and CDR2 SMNVEV (reference sequence). CDR3 protein: CASIPDRSSYEQYF. As DNA, the CDR3 is TGTGCCAGCATTCCCGACAGGAGCTCCTACGAGCAGTACTTC.

V is TRBV6-5 and J is TRBJ2-5, with a possible D match to TRBD1 (6 bases). The V gene lost 2 bases and the J gene lost 2 bases, with 15 bases spanning the gap. The CDR3 covers 16 residues. Germline CDR1 and CDR2: MNHEY and SVGAGI. The CDR3 region is CASSYQQGSPQETQYF. The CDR3 region has the DNA TGTGCCAGCAGTTACCAACAGGGATCCCCACAAGAGACCCAGTACTTC.

The rearrangement links TRBV12-5 to TRBJ2-1; TRBD2 matches at 8 bases. Per germline, CDR1 LGHNT and CDR2 FRNRAP. The V segment lost 0 bases and the J segment 0 bases; nucleotides outside the gene matches: 13. The CDR3 has 20 residues. The CDR3 region has the DNA TGTGCTAGTGGTTTGGTATTGGGGGCGGGGGGCTCTAGCTCCTACAATGAGCAGTTCTTC. Protein sequence: CASGLVLGAGGSSSYNEQFF.

This clone turned up a few times. V is TRBV19 and J is TRBJ2-5; 10 bases fit TRBD2. Unmatched junction bases numbered 7, after V lost 3 bases and J lost 6 bases. Germline-derived CDR1 and CDR2 are LNHDA and SQIVND (reference sequence). This CDR3 comprises 15 residues. CDR3 in DNA: TGTGCCAGTAGTATCGAAGCGGGGGGGCCGCAGACCCAGTACTTC. It codes for CASSIEAGGPQTQYF.

The chain employs TRBV6-5 and TRBJ2-7, with D maybe TRBD1 (5 bases). The V gene lost 2 bases and the J gene lost 7 bases, with 9 bases spanning the gap. Germline CDR1 and CDR2: MNHEY and SVGAGI. This CDR3 comprises 12 residues. CDR3 bases: TGTGCCAGCAGTTACCGTGGGGCTGAGCAGTACTTC. It encodes CASSYRGAEQYF.

The genes are TRBV19 and TRBJ1-2; 8 bases are shared with TRBD1. CDR1 is LNHDA, CDR2 SQIVND, per germline (reference sequence). The V gene end was trimmed by 5 bases and the J gene end by 2 bases; junction bases not matched to a gene: 4. The CDR3 is 14 amino acids. CDR3 residues: CASSFRGQNYGYTF. CDR3 nucleotide sequence: TGTGCCAGTAGTTTCAGGGGGCAGAACTATGGCTACACCTTC.

The rearrangement uses TRBV13 and TRBJ2-3, with D unclear. Deletions cut 5 bases from V and 5 bases from J, with 8 bases between. The CDR3 covers 12 residues. The germline V gene has CDR1 PRHDT and CDR2 FYEKMQ (reference sequence). CDR3 bases: TGTGCCAGCAGCCCCGGAGAAGATACGCAGTATTTT. This encodes CASSPGEDTQYF.

The genes are TRBV7-2 and TRBJ1-1; possibly TRBD1 for D (6 bases). V dropped 5 bases and J dropped 7 bases, with 11 bases sitting between them. In germline, CDR1 is SGHTA, CDR2 FQGNSA. CDR3 size: 12 residues. The CDR3 nucleotides are TGTGCCAGCAGCACCCGACAGGTTGAAGCTTTCTTT. It translates to CASSTRQVEAFF.

The chain joins TRBV28 to TRBJ2-3, with TRBD1 as a possible D gene (6 bases). This CDR3 is built from 15 residues. Germline assignment: CDR1 MDHEN and CDR2 SYDVKM. V shed 3 bases and J shed 3 bases, with 13 bases lying between them. The CDR3: CASSFGGRVTDTQYF. The CDR3 coding sequence is TGTGCCAGCAGTTTTGGGGGCAGGGTGACAGATACGCAGTATTTT.

The chain links TRBV9 to TRBJ2-2, with D maybe TRBD2 (6 bases). This CDR3 spans 16 amino acids. Germline assignment: CDR1 SGDLS and CDR2 YYNGEE. V gave up 0 bases and J gave up 7 bases, with 16 bases separating them. CDR3 sequence: CASSVARGGEDGELFF. CDR3 nucleotides: TGTGCCAGCAGCGTAGCTCGTGGAGGGGAGGACGGGGAGCTGTTTTTT.

The chain combines TRBV29-1 with TRBJ1-2, with a possible D match to TRBD1 (6 bases). This CDR3 is 15 amino acids long. V was trimmed by 3 bases and J by 7 bases, leaving 21 bases between them. CDR1 and CDR2 (germline): SQVTM, ANQGSEA. CDR3 sequence (DNA): TGCAGCGTTGAGACCTTCCGCAGGGGATTACTTGGCTACACCTTC. It is translated as CSVETFRRGLLGYTF.